Listed here are 23 T cell receptor beta chains from one sample, sequenced in a study of T cell changes during pregnancy in multiple sclerosis. Libraries were prepared by immunoSEQ multiplex PCR; TCRdb keeps only in-frame clonotypes and omits some of them. Found here are roughly 49,000 clones, 95% of them singletons; the top ten hold 5% to 7%. Source: CD8+ T cells from peripheral blood mononuclear cells, taken in the first trimester of pregnancy. The receptors derive from a female donor with multiple sclerosis, enrolled in a pregnancy study.

This clone has just a few counts. The V gene is TRBV14, the J gene TRBJ2-1, with no clear D. Germline V gene sequence: CDR1 SGHDN, CDR2 FVKESK. V was shortened by 4 bases and J by 5 bases, with 9 bases between the two germline ends. CDR3 length: 13 amino acids. The CDR3 bases are TGTGCCAGCAGCCCCGGGTCTCACAATGAGCAGTTCTTC. Translated, it gives CASSPGSHNEQFF.

The rearrangement links TRBV19 to TRBJ2-1, with 11 bases fitting TRBD2. CDR1 LNHDA and CDR2 SQIVND come from the germline V gene (reference sequence). The CDR3 loop spans 17 amino acids. Losses at the gene ends were 5 bases for V and 5 bases for J; bases not matched to a gene: 11. CDR3 sequence: CASSLTSGRGFDNEQFF. Written as DNA, the CDR3 is TGTGCCAGTAGTCTTACTAGCGGGAGAGGGTTTGACAATGAGCAGTTCTTC.

The chain uses TRBV21-1 and TRBJ1-1; TRBD1 was called by the table and not checked on the DNA. TRBV21-1 is noted as a pseudogene. The CDR3 covers 16 residues. CDR3: CASSKRRKGGGTEAFF. Here the CDR3 DNA reads TGTGCCAGCAGCAAAAGGCGGAAAGGGGGTGGCACTGAAGCTTTCTTT.

The J gene is TRBJ1-5, the V gene TRBV9; D gene uncertain. The length of the CDR3 is 14 residues. Germline CDR1 and CDR2: SGDLS and YYNGEE. V lost 2 bases and J 1 base, leaving 7 bases between the germline ends. The CDR3 DNA follows: TGTGCCAGCAGCGTGGGCCCGAGCAATCAGCCCCAGCATTTT. It is translated as CASSVGPSNQPQHF.

This chain connects TRBV29-1 to TRBJ1-2; no firm D call. Germline assignment: CDR1 SQVTM and CDR2 ANQGSEA. CDR3 length: 12 amino acids. V was clipped by 4 bases and J by 3 bases, with 9 bases between them. This CDR3 reads CSVVGDDYGYTF. The CDR3 DNA is TGCAGCGTTGTCGGGGATGACTATGGCTACACCTTC.

The chain employs TRBV7-9 and TRBJ1-2; D may be TRBD1 (5 bases). The CDR3 has 15 amino acids. Germline V gives CDR1 SEHNR, CDR2 FQNEAQ (reference sequence). Trimming cost V 5 bases and J 5 bases, with 18 bases left between them. The CDR3 coding sequence is TGTGCCAGCAGCCCGGCGGCGGGGCAGGGTTATGGCTACACCTTC. It translates to CASSPAAGQGYGYTF. Variable domain in full (rest from reference TRBV7-9 and TRBJ1-2): DTGVSQNPRHKITKRGQNVTFRCDPISEHNRLYWYRQTLGQGPEFLTYFQNEAQLEKSRLLSDRFSAERPKGSFSTLEIQRTEQGDSAMYLCASSPAAGQGYGYTFGSGTRLTVV.

This clone was observed a single time. CDR3 in DNA: TGTGCCAGCAGCTTTTACAGGGAAAAGGCCTACGAGCAGTACTTC. Translation gives CASSFYREKAYEQYF. V is TRBV5-5 and J is TRBJ2-7; maybe TRBD1 (6 bases). The CDR3 is made up of 15 amino acids. The germline V gene has CDR1 SGHKS and CDR2 YYEKEE (reference sequence). Trimming took 2 bases from V and 2 from J, leaving 14 bases between them.

The chain joins TRBV4-2 to TRBJ2-1, with D unresolved. V was clipped by 1 base and J by 4 bases, with 2 bases between them. Germline assignment: CDR1 LGHNA and CDR2 YNFKEQ. This CDR3 has 12 amino acids. In DNA, the CDR3 is TGTGCCAGCAGCCAAGCATACAATGAGCAGTTCTTC. This codes for CASSQAYNEQFF.

The chain combines TRBV7-9 with TRBJ2-6, with D uncertain. Germline V gene lookup returns CDR1 SEHNR and CDR2 FQNEAQ (reference sequence). The V end was cut by 2 bases, the J end by 2 bases, with 16 bases between. CDR3 length: 18 residues. CDR3 sequence: CASSLNSAANPGANVLTF. The CDR3 nucleotides are TGTGCCAGCAGCTTAAATTCCGCGGCTAATCCTGGGGCCAACGTCCTGACTTTC.

This chain connects TRBV5-4 to TRBJ2-2; no clear D. Between the trimmed V and J ends, which lost 1 base and 0 bases, there was a span of 10 bases. This CDR3 comprises 16 residues. Looked up from germline, CDR1 is SGHNT and CDR2 is YYREEE (reference sequence). The CDR3 coding sequence is TGTGCCAGCAGCTTGAAGCGCGAAACGAACACCGGGGAGCTGTTTTTT. Protein sequence: CASSLKRETNTGELFF.

A single count supports this clone. The V call is TRBV9, the J call TRBJ2-2; D might be TRBD2 (5 bases). Germline lookup yields CDR1 SGDLS and CDR2 YYNGEE. The CDR3 has 17 amino acids. V was trimmed by 4 bases and J by 3 bases, leaving 19 bases between them. The chain's CDR3 is CASSSSVGWGDTGELFF. CDR3 DNA: TGTGCCAGCAGCTCCTCAGTAGGGTGGGGAGACACCGGGGAGCTGTTTTTT. Supplemented by reference TRBV9 and TRBJ2-2, the full variable domain reads DSGVTQTPKHLITATGQRVTLRCSPRSGDLSVYWYQQSLDQGLQFLIQYYNGEERAKGNILERFSAQQFPDLHSELNLSSLELGDSALYFCASSSSVGWGDTGELFFGEGSRLTVL.

The rearrangement joins TRBV27 to TRBJ2-7; TRBD1 matches at 8 bases. This CDR3 contains 15 residues. The germline CDR1 and CDR2 sequences are MNHEY and SMNVEV (reference sequence). With 5 bases clipped from V and 0 bases from J, the junction kept 6 bases outside the gene matches. DNA for the CDR3: TGTGCCAGCAGTCCCGGGACAGGAGTCTCCTACGAGCAGTACTTC. It encodes CASSPGTGVSYEQYF.

V and J are TRBV5-1 and TRBJ2-3; 9 bases line up with TRBD2. With V trimmed by 4 bases and J by 2 bases, 8 bases remained unmatched. This CDR3 is built from 16 residues. The germline V gene has CDR1 SGHRS and CDR2 YFSETQ. CDR3 residues: CASSAGPSGVTDTQYF. CDR3 bases: TGCGCCAGCAGCGCCGGCCCTAGCGGGGTCACAGATACGCAGTATTTT.

This clone was detected once. The chain couples TRBV7-6 to TRBJ2-1; TRBD2 is a possible D gene (6 bases). The germline CDR1 and CDR2 sequences are SGHVS and FNYEAQ. V lost 0 bases, J lost 8 bases, and 11 bases lay in between. The CDR3 runs 14 residues. The CDR3 sequence: CASSLAGSGDEQFF. The CDR3 DNA sequence: TGTGCCAGCAGCTTAGCCGGGAGTGGAGATGAGCAGTTCTTC.

The genes are TRBV7-8 and TRBJ2-7; 9 bases agree with TRBD1. CDR3 size: 16 residues. From germline, CDR1 is SGHVS and CDR2 FQNEAQ. Germline trimming cut 4 bases from V and 6 bases from J; bases unmatched to any gene: 13. CDR3 coding DNA: TGTGCCAGCAGCTCTACAGGGGGCTTGGCCCAAACCGAGCAGTACTTC. Translation: CASSSTGGLAQTEQYF.

The genes are TRBV4-3 and TRBJ2-3, with a weak D call TRBD2 (7 bases). V shed 4 bases and J shed 4 bases, with 12 bases lying between them. The CDR3 runs 14 residues. Germline loops: CDR1 LGHNA, CDR2 YSLEER. CDR3 sequence (DNA): TGCGCCAGCAGCCCCCCGGGGGGCCCAGATACGCAGTATTTT. It encodes CASSPPGGPDTQYF.

The rearrangement uses TRBV2 and TRBJ2-7; D is possibly TRBD2 (5 bases). The germline CDR1 and CDR2 sequences are SNHLY and FYNNEI. The CDR3 totals 13 residues. V lost 3 bases and J lost 4, with 10 bases in between. The CDR3 protein is CASSEGVQYEQYF. CDR3 DNA sequence: TGTGCCAGCAGTGAGGGAGTTCAGTACGAGCAGTACTTC.

The chain is built from TRBV30 and TRBJ1-2, with TRBD1 matching over 7 bases. From germline, CDR1 is GTSNPN and CDR2 SVGIG (reference sequence). The CDR3 runs 13 residues. J gave up 4 bases and V 5 bases, and 7 bases lay outside the gene matches. This CDR3 reads CAWDREIGYGYTF. The CDR3 region has the DNA TGTGCCTGGGACAGGGAAATTGGCTATGGCTACACCTTC.

The CDR3 region has the DNA TGTGCCAGCAGCTTGGGACAGACCGCTTTCTTT. Protein: CASSLGQTAFF. This chain uses TRBV5-4 with TRBJ1-1, with D tentatively TRBD1 (5 bases). This CDR3 region has 11 residues. Trimming stripped 0 bases from V and 11 bases from J, with 8 bases between. CDR1 is SGHNT and CDR2 is YYREEE in the germline V gene (reference sequence).

Comments on this clone: The same CDR3 arises from other DNA sequences in this sample as well. The chain joins TRBV27 to TRBJ1-1; D unresolved. The ends were cut back, 2 bases at V and 3 bases at J, with 7 bases in the middle. Germline-derived CDR1 and CDR2 are MNHEY and SMNVEV (reference sequence). The CDR3 totals 13 residues. Here the CDR3 reads CASSLEGDTEAFF. The CDR3 bases are TGTGCCAGCAGTTTAGAGGGAGACACTGAAGCTTTCTTT.

The V and J genes are TRBV28 and TRBJ1-2; 8 bases are shared with TRBD1. The V gene end was trimmed by 5 bases and the J gene end by 7 bases; junction bases not matched to a gene: 9. The CDR3 extends over 14 amino acids. Per the germline V gene, CDR1 is MDHEN and CDR2 is SYDVKM. The CDR3 nucleotides read TGTGCCAGCAGTGTCTCCGGGACAGGAACTGGCTACACCTTC. It is translated as CASSVSGTGTGYTF.

The chain carries TRBV7-8 and TRBJ2-1, with 9 bases aligning to TRBD2. Germline V gene sequence: CDR1 SGHVS, CDR2 FQNEAQ. CDR3 length: 16 residues. V dropped 1 base and J dropped 4; count of bases not matched to a gene: 5. The CDR3 nucleotides read TGTGCCAGCAGCTTAGGGGCGGGAGGGGATTACAATGAGCAGTTCTTC. It is translated as CASSLGAGGDYNEQFF.

The V call is TRBV5-1, the J call TRBJ2-1, with 7 bases that match TRBD2. This CDR3 contains 13 residues. CDR1 and CDR2 (germline): SGHRS, YFSETQ. The trim removed 4 bases at V and 7 bases at J, leaving 5 bases unmatched. CDR3 sequence: CASSASGLNEQFF. In nucleotides, the CDR3 is TGCGCCAGCAGCGCTAGCGGACTAAATGAGCAGTTCTTC.